The 12 T cell receptor beta chains below come from one sample, sequenced in a study of T cells in Graves' hyperthyroidism and ophthalmopathy. Researchers took RNA transcripts and amplified the TCR beta CDR3 regions from them. HTBI primers were employed in a first-round RT-PCR of the TCR CDR3. A single record per CDR3 protein comes from TCRdb applying MiXCR to the multiplex PCR reads. Here the sample spans 300,000 to 500,000 distinct CDR3 sequences, more than 12% being singletons. Material for sequencing was blood. All receptors derive from a man aged 50 or older with Graves' ophthalmopathy.

This chain uses TRBV9 with TRBJ2-3; 9 bases are shared with TRBD2. This CDR3 region has 15 residues. Per the germline V gene, CDR1 is SGDLS and CDR2 is YYNGEE. Germline trimming cut 9 bases from V and 3 bases from J; bases unmatched to any gene: 11. The CDR3 DNA is TGTGCCACAGGGCCGGCGGGAGGGCCTACAGATACGCAGTATTTT. It is translated as CATGPAGGPTDTQYF.

Many counts were recorded for this clonotype. The rearrangement uses TRBV12-3 or TRBV12-4 and TRBJ2-7, with 9 bases lining up with TRBD1. This CDR3 has 14 amino acids. The trim removed 5 bases at V and 2 bases at J, leaving 4 bases unmatched. The CDR3 here is CASSAGTGPYEQYF. The CDR3 DNA reads as TGTGCCAGCAGTGCCGGGACAGGGCCCTACGAGCAGTACTTC.

The CDR3 spells CASSEDRGLAYEQYF. CDR3 sequence (DNA): TGTGCCAGCAGCGAGGACAGGGGGCTGGCCTACGAGCAGTACTTC. The chain uses TRBV7-9 and TRBJ2-7; 11 nucleotides match TRBD1. The V gene end was trimmed by 5 bases and the J gene end by 2 bases; junction bases not matched to a gene: 5. This CDR3 is built from 15 residues. Germline V lookup: CDR1 SEHNR, CDR2 FQNEAQ (reference sequence).

The genes are TRBV7-9 and TRBJ1-1; TRBD1 is a possible D gene (6 bases). V lost 2 bases, J lost 4 bases, and 8 bases lay in between. The CDR3 is made up of 13 amino acids. Germline CDR1 reads SEHNR; CDR2 reads FQNEAQ (reference sequence). CDR3 DNA: TGTGCCAGCAGCTTACAGGGGTTCACTGAAGCTTTCTTT. Protein: CASSLQGFTEAFF.

This clonotype was found many times. V usage is TRBV2 and J usage is TRBJ2-7; 9 bases fit TRBD2. Germline values: CDR1 SNHLY, CDR2 FYNNEI. This CDR3 is built from 15 residues. V shed 1 base, J shed 0 bases, and the junction held 1 base outside the gene matches. The CDR3 nucleotides are TGTGCCAGCAGTGAAGTACTAGCGGGCTCCTACGAGCAGTACTTC. This translates into CASSEVLAGSYEQYF. The full variable domain, in which reference TRBV2 and TRBJ2-7 provide the parts outside the CDR3, is EPEVTQTPSHQVTQMGQEVILRCVPISNHLYFYWYRQILGQKVEFLVSFYNNEISEKSEIFDDQFSVERPDGSNFTLKIRSTKLEDSAMYFCASSEVLAGSYEQYFGPGTRLTVT.

This clonotype was counted between two and nine times. It may be a read error: a sequence one base away is much more abundant. The V and J genes are TRBV5-1 and TRBJ2-3; perhaps TRBD2 as D (7 bases). V was trimmed by 6 bases and J by 2 bases, leaving 16 bases between them. CDR1 SGHRS and CDR2 YFSETQ come from the germline V gene. The CDR3 length is 15 residues. CDR3 nucleotides: TGCGCCAGCACCCGGCGGGGGCGGTCCACAGATACGCAGTATTTT. This codes for CASTRRGRSTDTQYF.

This clonotype was observed a few times. The V and J genes are TRBV3-1 and TRBJ2-1; D not certain. V was clipped by 0 bases and J by 7 bases, with 19 bases between them. The CDR3 length is 17 residues. Germline V gene sequence: CDR1 LGHDT, CDR2 YNNKEL (reference sequence). CDR3 DNA sequence: TGTGCCAGCAGCCAAGATCGGCCCCTTTCGGATAAAAATGAGCAGTTCTTC. It is translated as CASSQDRPLSDKNEQFF.

The chain uses TRBV15 and TRBJ2-5, with 7 positions matching TRBD2. The ends lost 1 base at V and 0 bases at J; junction bases unmatched: 2. This CDR3 is 15 amino acids long. Germline values: CDR1 LNHNV, CDR2 YYDKDF (reference sequence). The CDR3 DNA follows: TGTGCCACCAGCAGAGGGGAGGGGTACCAAGAGACCCAGTACTTC. Protein: CATSRGEGYQETQYF. Complete variable domain (other parts from reference TRBV15 and TRBJ2-5): DAMVIQNPRYQVTQFGKPVTLSCSQTLNHNVMYWYQQKSSQAPKLLFHYYDKDFNNEADTPDNFQSRRPNTSFCFLDIRSPGLGDTAMYLCATSRGEGYQETQYFGPGTRLLVL.

This clonotype has just a few counts. The genes are TRBV7-2 and TRBJ2-1, with TRBD2 matching 14 bases. V shed 2 bases, J shed 9 bases, and the junction held 3 bases outside the gene matches. This CDR3 region has 15 residues. Germline-derived CDR1 and CDR2 are SGHTA and FQGNSA. CDR3 protein: CASSLTGTSGSEQFF. The CDR3 bases are TGTGCCAGCAGCTTAACCGGGACTAGCGGGAGTGAGCAGTTCTTC.

This clonotype occurred many times. This chain uses TRBV11-3 with TRBJ2-7; D remains ambiguous. The CDR3 runs 14 residues. The V and J ends lost 8 bases and 1 base respectively, with 15 bases between them. Germline V lookup: CDR1 SGHNT, CDR2 YENEEA. This CDR3 reads CASVNPYQSYEQYF. CDR3 nucleotide sequence: TGTGCCAGCGTAAACCCGTACCAGTCCTACGAGCAGTACTTC.

The sample holds many counts of this clonotype. The V call is TRBV7-9, the J call TRBJ2-7, with 7 bases matching TRBD2. Germline CDR1 reads SEHNR; CDR2 reads FQNEAQ (reference sequence). J gave up 0 bases and V 5 bases, and 4 bases lay outside the gene matches. The CDR3 extends over 14 amino acids. CDR3 bases: TGTGCCAGCAGCCCGTCTAGCGGCTCCTACGAGCAGTACTTC. This translates into CASSPSSGSYEQYF.

This clonotype was seen many times. The V and J genes are TRBV27 and TRBJ1-1, with D possibly matching TRBD1 (6 bases). Deletions cut 4 bases from V and 0 bases from J, with 15 bases between. CDR1 is MNHEY and CDR2 is SMNVEV in the germline V gene (reference sequence). This CDR3 is built from 16 residues. The CDR3: CASSSTGSRVNTEAFF. The CDR3 bases are TGTGCCAGCAGTTCTACAGGGTCCCGCGTGAACACTGAAGCTTTCTTT.